A few counts support the clone carrying this T cell receptor beta chain. Its antigen is unknown. CDR3 length: 13 residues. V lost 2 bases, J lost 2 bases, and 5 bases lay in between. Germline lookup yields CDR1 SGHAT and CDR2 FQDESV (reference sequence). This sample stems from a study of blood T cells in healthy people across ages. On the study more broadly: About one barcoded beta molecule per two T cells was captured by template switching. Study-wide results and limits: Measured against age, TCR beta diversity per million T cells decreased in a roughly linear manner.

With a J-beta primer mix and a sample-barcoded 5' primer, a second PCR ran about 7 to 12 cycles. MiXCR, run by TCRdb on the 5' RACE reads, gives a single entry per CDR3 protein. The sample holds about 1.6 million distinct CDR3 sequences, 30% to 35% seen once. PBMCs numbering at least 6.5 million were isolated per sample. The total RNA that was extracted per sample amounted to at least 5 micrograms. The receptor was isolated from a woman between 25 and 40 years old in good health. This sequence joins TRBV11-1 and TRBJ2-3; no firm D call. Sequencing used blood. CDR3 coding DNA: TGTGCCAGCAGCTTATTGCACACAGATACGCAGTATTTT. Residues: CASSLLHTDTQYF.